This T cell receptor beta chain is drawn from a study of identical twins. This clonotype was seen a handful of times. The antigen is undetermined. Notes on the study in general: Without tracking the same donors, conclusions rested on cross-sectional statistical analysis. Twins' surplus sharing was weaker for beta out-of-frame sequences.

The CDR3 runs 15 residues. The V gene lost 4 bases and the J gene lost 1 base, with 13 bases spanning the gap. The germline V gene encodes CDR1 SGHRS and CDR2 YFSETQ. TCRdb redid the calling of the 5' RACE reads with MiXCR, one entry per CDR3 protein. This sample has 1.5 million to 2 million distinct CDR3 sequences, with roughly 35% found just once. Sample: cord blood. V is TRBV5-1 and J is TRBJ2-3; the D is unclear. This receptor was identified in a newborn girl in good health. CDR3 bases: TGCGCCAGCAGCGAAGCCCCGGGCGGCACAGATACGCAGTATTTT. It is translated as CASSEAPGGTDTQYF.